This T cell receptor beta chain comes out of a study of OX40 agonist ivuxolimab in advanced cancers. Across the whole study: Dose-escalation patients had hepatocellular carcinoma, melanoma, renal cell or head and neck cancer. Partial response was recorded in three patients: one hepatocellular carcinoma and two cutaneous melanoma cases.

The CDR3 has 14 residues. V lost 0 bases and J 6 bases, leaving 11 bases between the germline ends. Germline lookup yields CDR1 LGHNA and CDR2 YNFKEQ. Assay used: immunoSEQ multiplex PCR; TCRdb lists only in-frame clones, some missing. The sample lists 13,000 to 15,000 clones, over 75% occurring once. V and J are TRBV4-2 and TRBJ1-2, with TRBD1 as a possible D gene (5 bases). The source is an adult with an advanced solid tumor such as melanoma, head and neck, liver or kidney cancer. This specimen consisted of CD4+ or CD8+ T cells sorted from blood, obtained in a trial of the OX40 agonist ivuxolimab. The CDR3 sequence: CASSQDSGDHGYTF. The CDR3, as DNA: TGTGCCAGCAGCCAAGATTCGGGGGACCATGGCTACACCTTC.